This TCR beta chain was documented in a study of vaccination and CD4 T cells after COVID-19. Study in general: Six men and four women formed the convalescents, two being Hispanic. Control cultures were given a CEFX pool, an HIV-1 Nef pool, or no peptide. The peptides that stimulated the cells were overlapping spike peptides from SARS-CoV-2, HCoV-NL63, HCoV-OC43 and HCoV-229E.

As regards this clonotype: Its antigen is unidentified.

The V segment lost 2 bases and the J segment 4 bases; nucleotides outside the gene matches: 4. The germline V gene encodes CDR1 GTSNPN and CDR2 SVGIG (reference sequence). The CDR3 is 15 amino acids. Treatment indicated: roughly 10-day PBMC culture with coronavirus spike peptide pools or control peptides (ViraFEST assay). The ViraFEST method relied on peptide pools to expand antigen-specific T cells, followed by TCR sequencing. Scientists ran DNA taken from cultured CD4+ T cells through the Oncomine TCR Beta short-read assay for sequencing. TCRdb redid the calling of the PCR reads with MiXCR, one entry per CDR3 protein. The repertoire consists of roughly 12,000 distinct CDR3 sequences, with 61% occurring once and the leading ten covering around 14%.

The sequencing input was CD4+ T cells from blood, cultured in vitro. V usage is TRBV30 and J usage is TRBJ2-1, with 11 positions matching TRBD2. This receptor was identified in a human donor who had recovered from COVID-19. The CDR3 nucleotides read TGTGCCTGGAGTCTGGGACTAGCGGAGTACAATGAGCAGTTCTTC. Its protein product is CAWSLGLAEYNEQFF.